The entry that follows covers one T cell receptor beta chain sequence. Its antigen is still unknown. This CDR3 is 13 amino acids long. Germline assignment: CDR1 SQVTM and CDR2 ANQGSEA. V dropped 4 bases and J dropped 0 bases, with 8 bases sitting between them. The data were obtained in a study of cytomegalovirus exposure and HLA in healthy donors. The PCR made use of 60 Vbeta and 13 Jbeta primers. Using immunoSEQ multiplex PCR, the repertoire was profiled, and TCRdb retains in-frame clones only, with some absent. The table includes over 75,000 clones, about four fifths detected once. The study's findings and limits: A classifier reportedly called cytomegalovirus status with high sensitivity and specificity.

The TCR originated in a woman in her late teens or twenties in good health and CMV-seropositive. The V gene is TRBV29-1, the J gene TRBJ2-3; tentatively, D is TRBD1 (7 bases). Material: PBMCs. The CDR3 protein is CSVAGGSTDTQYF. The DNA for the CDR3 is TGCAGCGTTGCAGGGGGGAGCACAGATACGCAGTATTTT.